This T cell receptor beta chain was documented in a study of T cells in Graves' hyperthyroidism and ophthalmopathy. Trimming at V came to 5 bases and at J to 9 bases, leaving 7 bases not matched to a gene. This CDR3 has 15 amino acids. The germline V gene has CDR1 MDHEN and CDR2 SYDVKM. Uncontrolled infections, other autoimmune diseases, pregnancy or lactation led to exclusion of patients. Clinical symptoms, serum thyroxine and TRAb, thyroid ultrasound and orbital computed tomography were used for the diagnoses. There are many counts of this clonotype. The TCR beta CDR3 regions underwent amplification using RNA transcripts as the source. HTBI primers drove first-round RT-PCR of the TCR CDR3. MiXCR was run by TCRdb on the multiplex PCR reads, yielding one entry per CDR3 protein. This table has approximately 420,000 distinct CDR3 sequences, roughly 13% appearing once.

This sequence was found in a woman between 18 and 29 years old with Graves' hyperthyroidism. Sample: blood. V gene TRBV28 combines with J gene TRBJ2-1; 13 nucleotides match TRBD2. The CDR3 nucleotides read TGTGCCAGCAGTCAACTAGCGGGAGGGCCTGGTGAGCAGTTCTTC. Translating gives CASSQLAGGPGEQFF.